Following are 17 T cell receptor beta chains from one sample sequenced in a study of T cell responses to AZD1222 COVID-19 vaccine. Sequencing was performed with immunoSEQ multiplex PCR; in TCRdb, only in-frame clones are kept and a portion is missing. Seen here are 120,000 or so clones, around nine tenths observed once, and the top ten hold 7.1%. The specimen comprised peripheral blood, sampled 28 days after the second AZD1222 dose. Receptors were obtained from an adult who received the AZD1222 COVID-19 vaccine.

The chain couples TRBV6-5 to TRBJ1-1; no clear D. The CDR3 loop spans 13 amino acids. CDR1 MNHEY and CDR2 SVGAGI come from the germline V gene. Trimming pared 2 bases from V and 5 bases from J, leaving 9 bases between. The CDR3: CASSYREWTEAFF. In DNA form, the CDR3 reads TGTGCCAGCAGTTACAGGGAATGGACTGAAGCTTTCTTT.

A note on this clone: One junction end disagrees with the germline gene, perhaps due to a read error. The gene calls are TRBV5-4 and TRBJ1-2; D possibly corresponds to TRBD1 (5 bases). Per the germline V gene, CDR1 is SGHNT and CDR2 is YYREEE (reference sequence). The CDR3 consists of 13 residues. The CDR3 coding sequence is TGTGCCAGCAGTTTGGGGGGTGGCTATGGCTACACCTTC. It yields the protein CASSLGGGYGYTF.

This chain's CDR3 is CATSAGPRLEQYF. The CDR3 coding sequence is TGTGCCACCAGCGCAGGGCCACGTTTGGAGCAGTACTTC. This sequence joins TRBV24-1 and TRBJ2-7; tentative D call: TRBD1 (5 bases). The V and J ends lost 7 bases and 7 bases respectively, with 16 bases between them. Germline assignment: CDR1 KGHDR and CDR2 SFDVKD. This CDR3 has 13 amino acids.

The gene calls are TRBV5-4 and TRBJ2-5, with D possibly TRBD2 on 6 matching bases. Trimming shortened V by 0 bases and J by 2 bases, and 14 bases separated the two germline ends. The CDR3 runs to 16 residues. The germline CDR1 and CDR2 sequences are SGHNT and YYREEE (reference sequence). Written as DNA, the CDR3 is TGTGCCAGCAGCTTGGTCTCGGGGGACCCTCAAGAGACCCAGTACTTC. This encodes CASSLVSGDPQETQYF.

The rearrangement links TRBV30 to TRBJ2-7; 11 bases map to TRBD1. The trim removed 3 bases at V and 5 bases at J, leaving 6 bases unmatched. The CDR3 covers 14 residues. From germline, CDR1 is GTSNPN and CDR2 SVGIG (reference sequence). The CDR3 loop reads CAWSPGTGGNEQYF. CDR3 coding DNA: TGTGCCTGGAGCCCCGGGACAGGGGGGAACGAGCAGTACTTC.

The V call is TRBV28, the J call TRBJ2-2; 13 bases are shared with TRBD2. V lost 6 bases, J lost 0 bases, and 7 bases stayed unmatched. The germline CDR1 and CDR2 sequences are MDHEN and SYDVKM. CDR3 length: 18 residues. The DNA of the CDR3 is TGTGCCAGCAGCCGCCCGACTAGCGGGAGGCCGAACACCGGGGAGCTGTTTTTT. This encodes CASSRPTSGRPNTGELFF.

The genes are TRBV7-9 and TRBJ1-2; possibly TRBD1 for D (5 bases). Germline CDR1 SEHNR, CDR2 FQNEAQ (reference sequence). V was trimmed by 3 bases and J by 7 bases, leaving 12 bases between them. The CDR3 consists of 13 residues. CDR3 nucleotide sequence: TGTGCCAGCAGCTTTGCTCGAGGGGCTGGCTACACCTTC. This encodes CASSFARGAGYTF.

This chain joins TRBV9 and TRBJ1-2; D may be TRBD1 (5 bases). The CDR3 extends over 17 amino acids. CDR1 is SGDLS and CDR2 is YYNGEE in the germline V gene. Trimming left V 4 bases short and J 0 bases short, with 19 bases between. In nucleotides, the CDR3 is TGTGCCAGCAGCCGGTACGTGGGGAGGGACGCTAACTATGGCTACACCTTC. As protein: CASSRYVGRDANYGYTF. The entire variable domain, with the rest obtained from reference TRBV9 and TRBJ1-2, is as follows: DSGVTQTPKHLITATGQRVTLRCSPRSGDLSVYWYQQSLDQGLQFLIQYYNGEERAKGNILERFSAQQFPDLHSELNLSSLELGDSALYFCASSRYVGRDANYGYTFGSGTRLTVV.

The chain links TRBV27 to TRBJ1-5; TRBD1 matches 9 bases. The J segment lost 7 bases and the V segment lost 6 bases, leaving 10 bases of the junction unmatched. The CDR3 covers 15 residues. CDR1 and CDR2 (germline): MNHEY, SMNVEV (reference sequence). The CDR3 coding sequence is TGTGCCAGCAGGGCCGGGACAGGGTCGGGCCAGCCCCAGCATTTT. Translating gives CASRAGTGSGQPQHF.

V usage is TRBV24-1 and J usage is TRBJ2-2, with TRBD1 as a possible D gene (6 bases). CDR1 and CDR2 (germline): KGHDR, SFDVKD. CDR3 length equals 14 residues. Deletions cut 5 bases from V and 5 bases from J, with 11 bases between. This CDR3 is CATSAYQGTGELFF. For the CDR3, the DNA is TGTGCCACCAGTGCGTATCAGGGGACCGGGGAGCTGTTTTTT.

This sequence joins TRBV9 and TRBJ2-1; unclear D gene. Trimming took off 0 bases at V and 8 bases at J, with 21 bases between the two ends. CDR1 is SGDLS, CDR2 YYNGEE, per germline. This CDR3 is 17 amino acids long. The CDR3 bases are TGTGCCAGCAGCGTAGTCTGGAACTCTGACGTTCTATATGAGCAGTTCTTC. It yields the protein CASSVVWNSDVLYEQFF.

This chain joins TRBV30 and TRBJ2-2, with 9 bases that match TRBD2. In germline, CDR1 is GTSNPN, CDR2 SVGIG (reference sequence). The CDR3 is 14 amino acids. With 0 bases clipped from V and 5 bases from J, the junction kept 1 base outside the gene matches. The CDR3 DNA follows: TGTGCCTGGAGTGTGGCGGGAGGGACCGGGGAGCTGTTTTTT. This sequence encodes CAWSVAGGTGELFF.

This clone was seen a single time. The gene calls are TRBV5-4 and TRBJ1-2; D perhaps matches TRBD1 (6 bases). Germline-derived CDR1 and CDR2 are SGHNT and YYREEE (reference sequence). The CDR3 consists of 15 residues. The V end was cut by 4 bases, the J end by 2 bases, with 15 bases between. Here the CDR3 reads CASSPDGGGNYGYTF. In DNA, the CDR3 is TGTGCCAGCAGCCCGGATGGGGGGGGCAACTATGGCTACACCTTC.

CDR3 nucleotide sequence: TGCGCCAGCAGTGAGGGGACAGGGTTCGGCGAAAAACTGTTTTTT. Translated, it gives CASSEGTGFGEKLFF. The chain links TRBV10-1 to TRBJ1-4; 9 bases agree with TRBD1. V was pared by 2 bases and J by 8 bases, with 6 bases of the junction left unmatched. The CDR3 loop spans 15 amino acids. From germline, CDR1 is WNHNN and CDR2 SYGVQD (reference sequence).

The CDR3 DNA is TGTGCCACCATGAGGGGGACAGGGGTCTCCTACAATGAGCAGTTCTTC. It specifies CATMRGTGVSYNEQFF. The rearrangement joins TRBV24-1 to TRBJ2-1; TRBD1 matches at 10 bases. Germline loops: CDR1 KGHDR, CDR2 SFDVKD. The CDR3 is 16 residues long. Losses at the gene ends were 8 bases for V and 0 bases for J; bases not matched to a gene: 6.

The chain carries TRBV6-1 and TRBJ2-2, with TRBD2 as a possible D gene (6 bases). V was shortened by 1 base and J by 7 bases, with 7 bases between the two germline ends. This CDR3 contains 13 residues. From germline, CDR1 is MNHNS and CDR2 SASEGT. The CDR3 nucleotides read TGTGCCAGCAGTGAAGGGAGGGGCGGGGAGCTGTTTTTT. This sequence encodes CASSEGRGGELFF.

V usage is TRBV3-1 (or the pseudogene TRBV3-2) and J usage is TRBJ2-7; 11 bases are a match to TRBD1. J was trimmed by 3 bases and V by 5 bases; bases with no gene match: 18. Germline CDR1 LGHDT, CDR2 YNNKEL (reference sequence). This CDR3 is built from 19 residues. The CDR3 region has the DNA TGTGCCAGCAGCTCATTAGTGTGGGCCGGGACAGGGGGAGGCTACGAGCAGTACTTC. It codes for CASSSLVWAGTGGGYEQYF.